This passage covers 29 T cell receptor beta chains from one sample sequenced in a study of early T cells in non-severe SARS-CoV-2 infection. MiXCR, run by TCRdb on the 5' RACE reads, gives a single entry per CDR3 protein. The repertoire consists of around 88,000 distinct CDR3 sequences, with approximately 14% occurring once and the leading ten covering roughly 7%. The sequencing input was whole blood. Every receptor here comes from an adult who was a healthcare worker with PCR-confirmed SARS-CoV-2 infection or an uninfected control (not recorded which).

This clonotype came up a few times. V and J are TRBV5-1 and TRBJ2-7; possible D gene TRBD2, 5 bases. This CDR3 has 13 residues. Germline-derived CDR1 and CDR2 are SGHRS and YFSETQ. Trimming shortened V by 2 bases and J by 6 bases, and 12 bases separated the two germline ends. CDR3 coding DNA: TGCGCCAGCAGCTTTCTCGGGAATCGCGAGCAGTACTTC. Protein product: CASSFLGNREQYF.

In this sample, this clonotype turned up a few times. The chain carries TRBV28 and TRBJ2-3; 8 nucleotides line up with TRBD2. Trimming removed 8 bases from V and 2 bases from J; junction bases left unmatched: 3. Germline V gene data show CDR1 as MDHEN and CDR2 as SYDVKM. The CDR3 runs to 13 residues. The CDR3 nucleotides read TGTGCCAGCGGAGCGGGGGACACAGATACGCAGTATTTT. Translation gives CASGAGDTDTQYF.

The chain uses TRBV20-1 and TRBJ2-5, with TRBD2 matching over 11 bases. This CDR3 contains 16 residues. With 2 bases clipped from V and 4 bases from J, the junction kept 9 bases outside the gene matches. Germline CDR1 and CDR2: DFQATT and SNEGSKA (reference sequence). The CDR3 nucleotides read TGCAGTGCTAGACCGGAACTAGCGGGAGTGGTAGAGACCCAGTACTTC. Its protein is CSARPELAGVVETQYF.

The chain joins TRBV7-9 to TRBJ1-2; the D gene is possibly TRBD1 (5 bases). This CDR3 region has 13 residues. CDR1 is SEHNR, CDR2 FQNEAQ, per germline (reference sequence). Trimming left V 3 bases short and J 8 bases short, with 13 bases between. The CDR3 DNA is TGTGCCAGCAGCTTGGGGGGTGAGCGAGGCTACACCTTC. Translated: CASSLGGERGYTF. The whole variable domain, filled in from reference TRBV7-9 and TRBJ1-2, reads DTGVSQNPRHKITKRGQNVTFRCDPISEHNRLYWYRQTLGQGPEFLTYFQNEAQLEKSRLLSDRFSAERPKGSFSTLEIQRTEQGDSAMYLCASSLGGERGYTFGSGTRLTVV.

This clonotype was detected only a few times. V is TRBV5-6 and J is TRBJ1-2, with D perhaps matching TRBD1 (5 bases). The CDR3 spans 16 residues. With 4 bases removed from V and 3 bases from J, the gap between germline ends came to 19 bases. Germline V lookup: CDR1 SGHDT, CDR2 YYEEEE. The CDR3 here is CASSQSPGLGYYGYTF. CDR3 DNA sequence: TGTGCCAGCAGCCAGAGCCCGGGACTTGGGTACTATGGCTACACCTTC.

This clonotype was counted many times. The chain links TRBV7-9 to TRBJ2-7, with D perhaps TRBD1 or TRBD2 (6 bases each). CDR3 length equals 14 residues. Trimming removed 3 bases from V and 1 base from J, with 10 bases in between. The germline V gene encodes CDR1 SEHNR and CDR2 FQNEAQ (reference sequence). CDR3 amino acids: CASSFGGQSYEQYF. CDR3 bases: TGTGCCAGCAGCTTTGGGGGGCAGTCCTACGAGCAGTACTTC. The full variable domain, with the rest looked up from reference TRBV7-9 and TRBJ2-7, is DTGVSQNPRHKITKRGQNVTFRCDPISEHNRLYWYRQTLGQGPEFLTYFQNEAQLEKSRLLSDRFSAERPKGSFSTLEIQRTEQGDSAMYLCASSFGGQSYEQYFGPGTRLTVT.

The chain joins TRBV6-2 or TRBV6-3 to TRBJ2-7; D call uncertain. This CDR3 contains 13 residues. The V end was cut by 0 bases, the J end by 0 bases, with 3 bases between. Germline loops: CDR1 MNHEY, CDR2 SVGEGT. CDR3 region: CASSYSVSYEQYF. CDR3 nucleotide sequence: TGTGCCAGCAGTTACTCCGTCTCCTACGAGCAGTACTTC.

The rearrangement joins TRBV2 to TRBJ2-3, with D perhaps matching TRBD2 (6 bases). Trimming removed 0 bases at V and 5 bases at J, with 12 bases between. CDR1 is SNHLY and CDR2 is FYNNEI in the germline V gene. The CDR3 is 15 residues long. The CDR3 sequence is CASSEAGGVGDTQYF. CDR3 nucleotide sequence: TGTGCCAGCAGTGAAGCTGGCGGGGTTGGAGATACGCAGTATTTT. The entire variable domain, with the rest obtained from reference TRBV2 and TRBJ2-3, is as follows: EPEVTQTPSHQVTQMGQEVILRCVPISNHLYFYWYRQILGQKVEFLVSFYNNEISEKSEIFDDQFSVERPDGSNFTLKIRSTKLEDSAMYFCASSEAGGVGDTQYFGPGTRLTVL.

V gene TRBV20-1 combines with J gene TRBJ2-3; 10 nucleotides match TRBD1. This CDR3 has 15 amino acids. The germline V gene has CDR1 DFQATT and CDR2 SNEGSKA (reference sequence). Germline trimming cut 7 bases from V and 4 bases from J; bases unmatched to any gene: 11. CDR3 coding DNA: TGCAGTGTCCTTAGACAGGGGGCGATCCCAGATACGCAGTATTTT. Translation: CSVLRQGAIPDTQYF.

There are a few counts of this clonotype. This chain links TRBV11-2 with TRBJ2-5; no definite D call. Trimming shortened V by 1 base and J by 2 bases, and 8 bases separated the two germline ends. The germline CDR1 and CDR2 sequences are SGHAT and FQNNGV. This CDR3 spans 14 amino acids. The CDR3 is CASSLVARQETQYF. DNA of the CDR3: TGTGCCAGCAGCTTAGTTGCAAGACAAGAGACCCAGTACTTC.

This clonotype was observed a handful of times. The gene calls are TRBV6-5 and TRBJ1-2; no definite D call. Per germline, CDR1 MNHEY and CDR2 SVGAGI. V lost 8 bases and J 8 bases, leaving 12 bases between the germline ends. The CDR3 spans 11 residues. For the CDR3, the DNA is TGTGCCAGCGGTAGCCCTGGAGGCTACACCTTC. Protein product: CASGSPGGYTF.

V and J are TRBV20-1 and TRBJ2-7, with D perhaps TRBD2 (7 bases). The V gene's germline CDR1 is DFQATT and CDR2 SNEGSKA (reference sequence). The CDR3 has 15 residues. V lost 0 bases to trimming and J lost 5 bases, with 17 bases between them. The CDR3 nucleotides are TGCAGTGCTAGAGATTGGGAGGGGGGAGCAGACGAGCAGTACTTC. Translating gives CSARDWEGGADEQYF.

This clonotype has a handful of counts. The chain carries TRBV29-1 and TRBJ2-1; 15 bases align to TRBD2. Germline assignment: CDR1 SQVTM and CDR2 ANQGSEA. The CDR3 runs to 19 residues. The J segment lost 12 bases and the V segment lost 0 bases, leaving 18 bases of the junction unmatched. Written as DNA, the CDR3 is TGCAGCGTTGAAGAGGGACTAGCGGGAGGCCTCCGCTTTTTGAGAAGGCAGTTCTTC. Translating it yields CSVEEGLAGGLRFLRRQFF.

V usage is TRBV10-2 and J usage is TRBJ2-7, with D perhaps matching TRBD2 (6 bases). Trimming shortened V by 5 bases and J by 12 bases, and 8 bases separated the two germline ends. CDR3 length equals 9 residues. Germline assignment: CDR1 WSHSY and CDR2 SAAADI. CDR3 loop: CASSQGGYF. CDR3 in DNA: TGCGCCAGCAGTCAGGGAGGGTACTTC.

The V gene is TRBV20-1, the J gene TRBJ1-3; D uncertain. V was trimmed by 1 base and J by 0 bases, leaving 13 bases between them. Germline V lookup: CDR1 DFQATT, CDR2 SNEGSKA (reference sequence). This CDR3 has 16 residues. CDR3 sequence: CSARAGSLPSGNTIYF. CDR3 coding DNA: TGCAGTGCTAGAGCCGGTAGTCTGCCCTCTGGAAACACCATATATTTT.

The chain carries TRBV7-9 and TRBJ2-1; D possibly matches TRBD1 or TRBD2 (5 bases each). CDR1 is SEHNR and CDR2 is FQNEAQ in the germline V gene (reference sequence). V dropped 11 bases and J dropped 3 bases, with 17 bases sitting between them. The CDR3 loop spans 14 amino acids. The CDR3 bases are TGTGCCGCCCCGGGGCTATATAACTACAATGAGCAGTTCTTC. Its translation is CAAPGLYNYNEQFF.

This clonotype has more than one count but fewer than ten. V gene TRBV18 combines with J gene TRBJ2-7, with D perhaps matching TRBD2 (7 bases). The CDR3 extends over 13 amino acids. Trimming took 6 bases from V and 7 from J, leaving 16 bases between them. Germline values: CDR1 KGHSH, CDR2 LQKENI. The CDR3 is CASSDTGGAEQYF. The CDR3 DNA follows: TGTGCCAGCTCGGACACGGGGGGCGCAGAGCAGTACTTC. Full variable domain (rest looked up from reference TRBV18 and TRBJ2-7): NAGVMQNPRHLVRRRGQEARLRCSPMKGHSHVYWYRQLPEEGLKFMVYLQKENIIDESGMPKERFSAEFPKEGPSILRIQQVVRGDSAAYFCASSDTGGAEQYFGPGTRLTVT.

In this sample, this clonotype turned up a few times. CDR3 in amino acids: CASSPTARDQPQHF. DNA of the CDR3: TGTGCCAGCAGCCCAACAGCACGGGATCAGCCCCAGCATTTT. V is TRBV7-6 and J is TRBJ1-5; D is undetermined. The CDR3 length is 14 residues. V lost 5 bases and J 5 bases, leaving 13 bases between the germline ends. From germline, CDR1 is SGHVS and CDR2 FNYEAQ.

This clonotype was counted ten times or more. The chain couples TRBV28 to TRBJ2-5; D gene uncertain. V was cut by 7 bases and J by 1 base, with 10 bases left in between. The CDR3 is made up of 13 amino acids. CDR1 MDHEN and CDR2 SYDVKM come from the germline V gene. The CDR3 here is CASTPGLQETQYF. CDR3 nucleotide sequence: TGTGCCAGCACTCCGGGTCTCCAAGAGACCCAGTACTTC.

This clonotype is labeled large. The rearrangement uses TRBV28 and TRBJ2-1; 9 bases are a match to TRBD1. Per germline, CDR1 MDHEN and CDR2 SYDVKM. This CDR3 region has 15 residues. V lost 1 base and J lost 5; bases outside the gene matches: 3. The CDR3 loop is CASSLLGQGDNEQFF. The CDR3 nucleotides read TGTGCCAGCAGTTTATTGGGACAGGGTGACAATGAGCAGTTCTTC.

This clonotype showed up just a few times. The genes are TRBV20-1 and TRBJ2-7, with D perhaps assigned TRBD1 or TRBD2 (5 bases each). The germline CDR1 and CDR2 sequences are DFQATT and SNEGSKA (reference sequence). The CDR3 contains 10 residues. The CDR3 is CSAAPGPRKV. CDR3 nucleotide sequence: TGCAGTGCCGCCCCGGGACCCCGGAAAGTC.

This clonotype was picked up a small number of times. The V and J genes are TRBV2 and TRBJ2-1; 13 nucleotides agree with TRBD2. V lost 4 bases to trimming and J lost 8 bases; unmatched junction nucleotides: 8. Germline CDR1 SNHLY, CDR2 FYNNEI. CDR3 length: 16 amino acids. CDR3 in amino acids: CASSARLAGGRDEQFF. The CDR3 DNA reads TGTGCCAGCAGTGCCCGACTAGCGGGAGGAAGGGATGAGCAGTTCTTC.

This clonotype turned up a few times. The V and J genes are TRBV30 and TRBJ2-7; 13 bases align to TRBD2. The CDR3 runs 12 residues. Germline V gene sequence: CDR1 GTSNPN, CDR2 SVGIG (reference sequence). Germline trimming cut 5 bases from V and 5 bases from J; bases unmatched to any gene: 0. The CDR3 DNA reads as TGTGCCTGGGGACTAGCGGGAGACGAGCAGTACTTC. Its protein product is CAWGLAGDEQYF.

This chain joins TRBV9 and TRBJ2-7, with 7 bases fitting TRBD2. The junction had 5 bases not matched to a gene; V was cut back by 3 bases and J by 2 bases. Germline V gives CDR1 SGDLS, CDR2 YYNGEE. CDR3 size: 14 residues. The CDR3 protein is CASSERDVPYEQYF. The CDR3 DNA reads as TGTGCCAGCAGCGAGCGGGACGTACCCTACGAGCAGTACTTC.

This clonotype has more than one count but fewer than ten. The chain recombines TRBV12-3 or TRBV12-4 with TRBJ2-3, with TRBD2 matching 10 bases. V was pared by 1 base and J by 6 bases, with 4 bases of the junction left unmatched. The CDR3 contains 15 residues. The CDR3 is CASSLDVSGRDTQYF. The CDR3 DNA reads as TGTGCCAGCAGTTTAGATGTTAGCGGGAGGGATACGCAGTATTTT.

This clonotype appeared many times. The chain combines TRBV30 with TRBJ2-3; D is tentatively TRBD1 or TRBD2 (5 bases each). This CDR3 comprises 13 residues. Trimming removed 5 bases at V and 1 base at J, with 10 bases between. The germline V gene has CDR1 GTSNPN and CDR2 SVGIG (reference sequence). CDR3 sequence reads: CAWGLGGTDTQYF. In nucleotides, the CDR3 is TGTGCCTGGGGCTTGGGGGGCACAGATACGCAGTATTTT.

This chain connects TRBV12-3 or TRBV12-4 to TRBJ2-7; 11 bases map to TRBD2. This CDR3 spans 15 amino acids. V was clipped by 5 bases and J by 4 bases; unmatched bases: 7. CDR3 nucleotides: TGTGCCAGCAGTCCCCCGGGACTAGCGGCTTACGAGCAGTACTTC. It codes for CASSPPGLAAYEQYF.

This clonotype was observed a few times. The genes are TRBV7-6 and TRBJ2-3, with TRBD2 identical over 12 bases. The CDR3 loop spans 18 amino acids. V was clipped by 0 bases and J by 8 bases; unmatched bases: 12. CDR1 is SGHVS, CDR2 FNYEAQ, per germline. CDR3 protein: CASSLAPPGLAGSVTQYF. The DNA of the CDR3 is TGTGCCAGCAGCTTAGCGCCTCCCGGACTAGCGGGATCGGTTACGCAGTATTTT.

This clonotype was detected only a few times. This rearrangement joins TRBV29-1 to TRBJ1-1; 7 nucleotides align to TRBD1. The CDR3 has 13 residues. CDR1 is SQVTM and CDR2 is ANQGSEA in the germline V gene. The V and J ends lost 7 bases and 0 bases, in that order; junction bases with no gene match: 5. This chain's CDR3 is CSGKGAVNTEAFF. CDR3 in DNA: TGCAGCGGTAAGGGGGCCGTGAACACTGAAGCTTTCTTT.